This passage covers 5 T cell receptor beta chains from one sample sequenced in a study of tissue T cells after allogeneic stem cell transplantation. Time point reported: mouse harvest day 7 after allogeneic transplant. Mouse grafts combined 10^7 T-cell-depleted bone marrow cells with 10^6 splenic CD5+ T cells. Data came from immunoSEQ multiplex PCR; TCRdb stores just in-frame clones and leaves some out. The sample shows 4,000 or so clones, under 65% of them seen only once. The specimen sequenced was gut tissue. Every receptor here comes from a female BALB/c mouse given C57BL/6 T cells with graft-versus-host disease after an allogeneic hematopoietic cell transplant.

With regard to this clone: The germline and genes are mouse ones. The read terminates 1 residue before the CDR3 end, so the remaining end is supplied by the germline J gene. This sequence joins TRBV26 and TRBJ1-1; no definite D call. Trimming removed 4 bases at V and 2 bases at J, with 8 bases between. This CDR3 is built from 13 residues. CDR1 and CDR2 from the germline V gene are KGHPV and FQNQEV (reference sequence). This chain's CDR3 is CASSPGHNTEVFF. The sequenced CDR3 bases are TGTGCCAGCAGTCCCGGCCATAACACAGAAGTCTTC.

Comments on this clone: Germline and genes: mouse. Coverage ceases 1 residue before the CDR3 finishes, and the germline J gene fills in the end. The J gene is TRBJ1-2, the V gene TRBV2; D call uncertain. Germline V gene data show CDR1 as LGHNA and CDR2 as YSYQKL. The germline V and J ends were trimmed by 0 bases and 3 bases, with 5 bases remaining between them. This CDR3 is 13 amino acids long. The chain's CDR3 is CASSQEPDSDYTF. The sequenced CDR3 bases are TGTGCCAGCAGCCAAGAGCCAGACTCCGACTACACC.

Turning to this clone: Gene names are the mouse ones. With the read ending 1 residue before the CDR3 end, the germline J gene is used to fill in that end. The V and J genes are TRBV23 and TRBJ1-1; TRBD1, the table's D call, was not compared with the DNA. The germline V gene encodes CDR1 KGHTA and CDR2 FQNQQP. The length of the CDR3 is 12 residues. The sequenced part of the CDR3 DNA is TGCTCCAGCAGAAGGGGGAACACAGAAGTCTTC. Translating it yields CSSRRGNTEVF. Given in full, the CDR3 is CSSRRGNTEVFF.

Judged by abundance, this clone is large (0.1 to 1%). The listed genes are named as in mouse. The observed sequence ends 1 residue before the CDR3 terminus, with the missing tail filled in from the germline J gene. The chain joins TRBV4 to TRBJ2-7; TRBD2 agrees at 10 bases. Germline V lookup: CDR1 LGHDT, CDR2 YNNKQL (reference sequence). This CDR3 spans 12 amino acids. V shed 7 bases and J 4 bases; nucleotides not matched to a gene: 1. This CDR3 is CASNWGGYEQYF. The sequenced part of the CDR3 DNA is TGTGCCAGCAACTGGGGGGGTTATGAACAGTAC.

This clone was observed a few times. Mouse gene names and germline throughout. The read finishes 1 residue shy of the CDR3 end, and the germline J gene is used to complete it. J is TRBJ1-4 and V is TRBV26, with D possibly matching TRBD1 (5 bases). V dropped 3 bases and J dropped 1 base, with 9 bases sitting between them. Germline V lookup: CDR1 KGHPV, CDR2 FQNQEV (reference sequence). This CDR3 region has 15 residues. CDR3 region: CASSLGQTSNERLFF. The CDR3 bases that were read are TGTGCCAGCAGTCTCGGACAAACTTCCAACGAAAGATTATTT.